A single sample gave rise to the 17 T cell receptor beta chains below, sequenced in a study of response to subunit inactivated influenza vaccine. Each CDR3 protein is one row after TCRdb ran MiXCR on the RT-PCR reads. The data contain approximately 500,000 distinct CDR3 sequences, around 15% of them seen just once; the ten biggest clones take up approximately 10%. The source material was PBMCs from blood, sampled 11 to 12 days after vaccination. These receptors all stem from a man between 45 and 60 years old who received an inactivated influenza vaccine.

In this sample, this clonotype turned up a few times. The rearrangement uses TRBV10-3 and TRBJ2-7; no firm D call. Germline CDR1 and CDR2: ENHRY and SYGVKD. V was clipped by 3 bases and J by 4 bases, with 16 bases between them. The CDR3 totals 15 residues. The CDR3 region has the DNA TGTGCCATCAGTGATGCTAGATCCATGTCATACGAGCAGTACTTC. Amino acid sequence: CAISDARSMSYEQYF.

This chain joins TRBV30 and TRBJ1-4; the match to TRBD1 covers 10 bases. This CDR3 region has 14 residues. CDR1 is GTSNPN and CDR2 is SVGIG in the germline V gene (reference sequence). The V gene end was trimmed by 8 bases and the J gene end by 9 bases; junction bases not matched to a gene: 12. CDR3 amino acids: CALGGQGRHKKLFF. CDR3 nucleotides: TGTGCCCTGGGGGGACAGGGGCGCCATAAAAAACTGTTTTTT.

CDR3 in DNA: TGTGCCAGCAGCCCGATTAACAATGAGCAGTTCTTC. It codes for CASSPINNEQFF. J is TRBJ2-1 and V is TRBV7-9; D is ambiguous. Between the trimmed V and J ends, which lost 5 bases and 5 bases, there was a span of 7 bases. Germline lookup yields CDR1 SEHNR and CDR2 FQNEAQ (reference sequence). CDR3 length: 12 residues.

In this sample, this clonotype turned up a few times. The J gene is TRBJ2-7, the V gene TRBV18; 9 positions agree with TRBD1. The germline CDR1 and CDR2 sequences are KGHSH and LQKENI. After removal of 0 bases from V and 4 bases from J, the junction contained 7 bases not matched to a gene. This CDR3 is built from 16 residues. The CDR3 DNA reads TGTGCCAGCTCACCACCGATAGGACAGGGGCGGTACGAGCAGTACTTC. Protein product: CASSPPIGQGRYEQYF.

This chain joins TRBV9 and TRBJ2-2; D is uncertain. CDR1 and CDR2 (germline): SGDLS, YYNGEE. Deletions cut 0 bases from V and 1 base from J, with 7 bases between. CDR3 length equals 15 residues. The CDR3 DNA follows: TGTGCCAGCAGCGTAGTGGCCGGGAACACCGGGGAGCTGTTTTTT. Its protein product is CASSVVAGNTGELFF.

This chain uses TRBV5-1 with TRBJ2-1; 14 bases are a match to TRBD2. The trim removed 4 bases at V and 7 bases at J, leaving 4 bases unmatched. Germline values: CDR1 SGHRS, CDR2 YFSETQ. The length of the CDR3 is 15 residues. CDR3 region: CASSLTSGRGNEQFF. The CDR3 region has the DNA TGCGCCAGCAGCCTGACTAGCGGGAGGGGGAATGAGCAGTTCTTC.

The J gene is TRBJ2-1, the V gene TRBV25-1, with D possibly TRBD1 on 5 matching bases. The CDR3 length is 16 residues. V dropped 2 bases and J dropped 6 bases, with 17 bases sitting between them. Germline V gives CDR1 MGHDK, CDR2 SYGVNS. CDR3 residues: CASSEIGHVVSNEQFF. DNA of the CDR3: TGTGCCAGCAGTGAAATCGGACATGTAGTGAGCAATGAGCAGTTCTTC.

Here the CDR3 DNA reads TGCAGCCCAGCGCTCACTGAAGCTTTCTTT. It yields the protein CSPALTEAFF. The V and J genes are TRBV29-1 and TRBJ1-1, with D unclear. The ends were cut back, 8 bases at V and 4 bases at J, with 8 bases in the middle. Germline V gene sequence: CDR1 SQVTM, CDR2 ANQGSEA. This CDR3 contains 10 residues.

The rearrangement uses TRBV10-2 and TRBJ1-1; D not resolved. CDR3 size: 17 residues. V gave up 6 bases and J gave up 0 bases, with 20 bases separating them. Germline V gene lookup returns CDR1 WSHSY and CDR2 SAAADI. This CDR3 reads CASSFSRRLGLNTEAFF. The CDR3 nucleotides are TGCGCCAGCAGCTTTTCCAGGAGGCTGGGTTTGAACACTGAAGCTTTCTTT.

This clonotype turned up a few times. This rearrangement joins TRBV7-9 to TRBJ2-5; D possibly matches TRBD1 or TRBD2 (5 bases each). CDR1 and CDR2 from the germline V gene are SEHNR and FQNEAQ (reference sequence). Trimming stripped 4 bases from V and 1 base from J, with 16 bases between. The CDR3 is 16 amino acids. CDR3 sequence (DNA): TGTGCCAGCAGCTCCGGATTGGGGGTGGTCCAAGAGACCCAGTACTTC. It translates to CASSSGLGVVQETQYF. The variable domain in full, with the rest retrieved from reference TRBV7-9 and TRBJ2-5, is DTGVSQNPRHKITKRGQNVTFRCDPISEHNRLYWYRQTLGQGPEFLTYFQNEAQLEKSRLLSDRFSAERPKGSFSTLEIQRTEQGDSAMYLCASSSGLGVVQETQYFGPGTRLLVL.

This chain uses TRBV12-3 or TRBV12-4 with TRBJ1-5, with no clear D. V was clipped by 2 bases and J by 6 bases, with 11 bases between them. There are 14 residues in the CDR3. Here the CDR3 DNA reads TGTGCCAGCAGTTTAAGAGGGCTAGGTCAGCCCCAGCATTTT. Protein: CASSLRGLGQPQHF.

The CDR3 protein is CASLSGETQYF. The DNA of the CDR3 is TGTGCCAGCTTGTCCGGGGAGACCCAGTACTTC. The genes are TRBV6-2 or TRBV6-3 and TRBJ2-5; no firm D call. Trimming stripped 8 bases from V and 5 bases from J, with 9 bases between. The germline CDR1 and CDR2 sequences are MNHEY and SVGEGT. CDR3 length: 11 residues.

This chain connects TRBV28 to TRBJ1-3; D not resolved. In germline, CDR1 is MDHEN, CDR2 SYDVKM. This CDR3 spans 19 amino acids. The germline V and J ends were trimmed by 3 bases and 0 bases, with 21 bases remaining between them. The CDR3 nucleotides are TGTGCCAGCAGTTTGGCCAGTTTTGGGGTGGGAAGCTCTGGAAACACCATATATTTT. Translation: CASSLASFGVGSSGNTIYF.

This clonotype was seen at least ten times. The chain links TRBV11-2 to TRBJ2-5; D not resolved. CDR1 and CDR2 (germline): SGHAT, FQNNGV. Trimming took 5 bases from V and 5 from J, leaving 18 bases between them. The CDR3 totals 15 residues. The DNA of the CDR3 is TGTGCCAGCAGCCGAACCGGAGCACACGGGGAGACCCAGTACTTC. This sequence encodes CASSRTGAHGETQYF.

The chain uses TRBV20-1 and TRBJ1-2; D is undetermined. Trimming shortened V by 0 bases and J by 5 bases, and 7 bases separated the two germline ends. This CDR3 has 12 amino acids. Germline values: CDR1 DFQATT, CDR2 SNEGSKA (reference sequence). The CDR3 region is CSARDEGYGYTF. CDR3 nucleotides: TGCAGTGCTAGAGATGAAGGGTATGGCTACACCTTC.

At least ten counts were recorded for this clonotype. The gene calls are TRBV10-1 and TRBJ2-2, with D maybe TRBD1 (6 bases). Per the germline V gene, CDR1 is WNHNN and CDR2 is SYGVQD (reference sequence). Trimming removed 3 bases from V and 1 base from J, with 12 bases in between. The CDR3 consists of 16 residues. The CDR3 loop reads CASSDYGTKNTGELFF. The CDR3 DNA sequence: TGCGCCAGCAGTGATTACGGGACAAAGAACACCGGGGAGCTGTTTTTT.

This clonotype occurred a few times. CDR3 bases: TGTGCCGGCATGACAGGGGGTAGCAATCAGCCCCAGCATTTT. Residues: CAGMTGGSNQPQHF. The gene calls are TRBV28 and TRBJ1-5; TRBD1 aligns across 9 bases. J lost 0 bases, V lost 11 bases, and 5 bases had no gene match. The CDR3 has 14 amino acids. In germline, CDR1 is MDHEN, CDR2 SYDVKM.